This T cell receptor (beta chain) was sequenced for a study of blood T cell repertoires in COVID-19. Study in general: T cells, B-cell-depleted T cells, or PBMCs supplied cDNA or gDNA.

This CDR3 contains 15 residues. Germline CDR1 is SGHTS and CDR2 is YDEGEE. J was trimmed by 5 bases and V by 3 bases; bases with no gene match: 4. In the original workflow: For nucleated cells, counts were estimated from reference gene primer amplification. Assay used: immunoSEQ multiplex PCR; TCRdb lists only in-frame clones, some missing. V and J calls and clone size are those listed in that table; D and trimming were worked out from the DNA. The sample yields around 97,000 clones, approximately 90% seen once. Sample: peripheral blood. This chain uses TRBV5-8 with TRBJ2-5, with TRBD2 identical over 13 bases. The receptor was isolated from a woman of 80 years or more in a cohort sampled during active COVID-19. CDR3 coding DNA: TGTGCCAGCAGCTCGGGACTAGCGGGGCGGGAGACCCAGTACTTC. As protein: CASSSGLAGRETQYF.